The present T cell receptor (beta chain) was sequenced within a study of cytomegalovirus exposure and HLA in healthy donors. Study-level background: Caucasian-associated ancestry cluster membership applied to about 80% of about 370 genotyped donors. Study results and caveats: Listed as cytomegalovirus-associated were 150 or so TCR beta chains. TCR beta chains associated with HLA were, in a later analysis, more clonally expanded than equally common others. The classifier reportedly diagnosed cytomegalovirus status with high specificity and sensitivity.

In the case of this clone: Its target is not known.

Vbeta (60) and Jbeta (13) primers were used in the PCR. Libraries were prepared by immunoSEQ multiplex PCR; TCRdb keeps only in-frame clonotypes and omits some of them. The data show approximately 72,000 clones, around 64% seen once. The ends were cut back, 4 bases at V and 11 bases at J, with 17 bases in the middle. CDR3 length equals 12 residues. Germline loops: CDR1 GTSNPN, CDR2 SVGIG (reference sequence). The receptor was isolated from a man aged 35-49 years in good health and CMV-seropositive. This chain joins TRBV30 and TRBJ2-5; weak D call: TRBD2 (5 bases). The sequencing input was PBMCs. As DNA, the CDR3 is TGTGCCTGGATTACTATACCTTGGGAGCAGTACTTC. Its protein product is CAWITIPWEQYF.